Below are 8 T cell receptor beta chains sequenced from a single sample in a study of beta chain features in type 1 diabetes. Overall study findings and caveats: TCRB CDR3 length was moderately but significantly reduced in all four CD4+ subsets of Type 1 diabetes patients.

Reverse transcribing all isolated RNA meant expressed TCRB transcripts were sequenced. The method was immunoSEQ multiplex PCR; TCRdb's version includes in-frame clones alone and lacks a portion of them. There are 120,000 to 150,000 clones in the sample; less than 15% occur only once, and under 1.5% lies in the top ten. These receptors' antigens are unknown. Sequencing was performed on central memory CD4+ T cells from blood. These receptors all come from a man between 18 and 29 years old with type 1 diabetes.

The chain combines TRBV18 with TRBJ2-3, with 9 bases aligning to TRBD2. The germline CDR1 and CDR2 sequences are KGHSH and LQKENI. Trimming took 3 bases from V and 0 from J; bases not matched to a gene: 1. The CDR3 extends over 15 amino acids. The CDR3 here is CASSPGTSSTDTQYF. For the CDR3, the DNA is TGTGCCAGCTCACCCGGGACTAGCAGCACAGATACGCAGTATTTT.

In this sample, this clone turned up a few times. The chain is built from TRBV6-1 and TRBJ2-1; TRBD2 agrees at 12 bases. V trimming: 8 bases; J trimming: 9 bases; junction bases outside the gene matches: 5. This CDR3 region has 13 residues. From germline, CDR1 is MNHNS and CDR2 SASEGT. The CDR3 region has the DNA TGTGCCAGCCTAGCGGGGGGGCTTGGTGAGCAGTTCTTC. The encoded protein is CASLAGGLGEQFF.

This clone was found a few times. The CDR3 nucleotides are TGTGCCAGCAGCTTAGGTCCAGAGCAGTACTTC. This gives the protein CASSLGPEQYF. V gene TRBV13 combines with J gene TRBJ2-7; D is uncertain. Germline CDR1 reads PRHDT; CDR2 reads FYEKMQ (reference sequence). The CDR3 length is 11 residues. Trimming shortened V by 0 bases and J by 7 bases, and 4 bases separated the two germline ends. The full variable domain, rest sourced from reference TRBV13 and TRBJ2-7, is AAGVIQSPRHLIKEKRETATLKCYPIPRHDTVYWYQQGPGQDPQFLISFYEKMQSDKGSIPDRFSAQQFSDYHSELNMSSLELGDSALYFCASSLGPEQYFGPGTRLTVT.

The V and J genes are TRBV11-2 and TRBJ2-1, with D tentatively TRBD2 (5 bases). CDR3 length equals 15 residues. Trimming pared 5 bases from V and 7 bases from J, leaving 18 bases between. Germline V lookup: CDR1 SGHAT, CDR2 FQNNGV. CDR3 sequence reads: CASSPALGSGNEQFF. As DNA, the CDR3 is TGTGCCAGCAGCCCAGCCCTAGGCTCGGGGAATGAGCAGTTCTTC.

The chain combines TRBV6-5 with TRBJ1-2; TRBD1 matches at 9 bases. Germline V gene sequence: CDR1 MNHEY, CDR2 SVGAGI. This CDR3 region has 14 residues. With 6 bases clipped from V and 2 bases from J, the junction kept 4 bases outside the gene matches. The CDR3 nucleotides read TGTGCCAGCAGCAAGACAGGGGGGAACTATGGCTACACCTTC. It yields the protein CASSKTGGNYGYTF.

This clone was seen more than once but under ten times. This chain uses TRBV30 with TRBJ2-7, with D tentatively TRBD1 or TRBD2 (6 bases each). The V gene's germline CDR1 is GTSNPN and CDR2 SVGIG (reference sequence). With 3 bases removed from V and 12 bases from J, the gap between germline ends came to 21 bases. The CDR3 length is 13 residues. The CDR3 DNA reads as TGTGCCTGGAGGGAACCCCGGCGGGACATCGCGTACTTC. Protein product: CAWREPRRDIAYF.

This clone was found many times. Other DNA sequences in the sample encode the same CDR3. The CDR3 DNA is TGCGCCAGCAGAGGGGGCCGGGAGACCCAGTACTTC. Translated: CASRGGRETQYF. The chain uses TRBV5-1 and TRBJ2-5, with TRBD1 matching over 7 bases. CDR3 length: 12 residues. The germline gives CDR1 SGHRS, CDR2 YFSETQ. Trimming cost V 5 bases and J 5 bases; bases outside gene matches: 3.

The rearrangement joins TRBV30 to TRBJ1-6, with no clear D. Germline CDR1 is GTSNPN and CDR2 is SVGIG (reference sequence). Trimming stripped 7 bases from V and 7 bases from J, with 11 bases between. The CDR3 sequence is 12 residues long. The CDR3 DNA sequence: TGTGCCTTGACTGCACTGAATTCACCCCTCCACTTT. Amino acids: CALTALNSPLHF.